This T cell receptor (beta chain) was sequenced for a study of cytomegalovirus exposure and HLA in healthy donors. Study as a whole: Inside one of the first data releases sat 85 million or so unique TCRs taken from HLA-typed donors. The study, taken as a whole, reports: In a later analysis, at a false discovery rate of 0.05, roughly 16,000 TCR beta sequences matched HLA alleles.

PCR primers comprised 60 Vbeta and 13 Jbeta primers. Produced via immunoSEQ multiplex PCR; TCRdb's table is partial and in-frame only. The sample records around 190,000 clones, 65% to 80% being singletons. Healthy bone marrow donors made up the cohort. To note about this clone: The antigen is unknown.

This CDR3 has 15 residues. CDR1 and CDR2 (germline): SGDLS, YYNGEE. Between the trimmed V and J ends, which lost 0 bases and 0 bases, there was a span of 6 bases. The receptor was derived from a man aged 30 to 45 in good health and CMV-seropositive. This chain links TRBV9 with TRBJ1-4; D is unresolved. The source material was PBMCs. The CDR3 nucleotides read TGTGCCAGCAGCGTAGGGCGGGCAACTAATGAAAAACTGTTTTTT. Translating it yields CASSVGRATNEKLFF. Using reference TRBV9 and TRBJ1-4 for the parts outside the CDR3, the full variable domain is DSGVTQTPKHLITATGQRVTLRCSPRSGDLSVYWYQQSLDQGLQFLIQYYNGEERAKGNILERFSAQQFPDLHSELNLSSLELGDSALYFCASSVGRATNEKLFFGSGTQLSVL.